This TCR beta chain was recovered during a study of vaccination effects on CD4 cells after COVID-19 (dated by TCRdb to 2021 to 2024). At the level of the whole study: Each participant got two doses of an mRNA SARS-CoV-2 vaccine, either BNT162b2 or mRNA-1273. In the study, cultures from other donors were sequenced using the Oncomine TCR Beta short-read assay on an Illumina iSeq 100. A total of approximately 9 COVID-19 convalescent patients and several SARS-CoV-2-naive healthy vaccine recipients were included in the full study. SARS-CoV-2 spike-specific CD4+ TCR repertoires were compared before and after mRNA vaccination in COVID-19 convalescent patients and in infection-naive vaccine recipients. What the research found in general, with its limitations: Clones induced by infection and clones induced by vaccination both contracted markedly at late timepoints after vaccination, which fits with T cell responses waning over time. The study was limited by a small number of convalescent patients, and early post-infection timepoints were lacking. Among healthy vaccine recipients, nearly all vaccine-induced clones were SARS-CoV-2 mono-reactive, and only 1 of 255 was cross-reactive with common cold coronaviruses.

To identify antigen-specific CD4+ T cell clonotypes by their expansion, the ViraFEST assay first stimulated PBMC with viral peptide pools and then applied TCR sequencing. After around 10 days of culture, CD4+ T cells were isolated with the EasySep CD4+ T cell isolation kit. Healthy vaccine recipients had no prior SARS-CoV-2 infection, confirmed by negative nucleocapsid antibodies before and after vaccination. A few million PBMC per well were cultured in IMDM with approximately 5% human AB serum, 8 to 10 IU/ml IL-2 and gentamicin, plus 10 ug/ml peptides. Half of the culture medium was replaced with fresh IL-2-containing medium on days 3 and 7. Unless otherwise noted, each peptide stimulation condition was cultured in triplicate wells. PBMC were separated from whole blood using Ficoll-Paque Plus gradient centrifugation and were then either cryopreserved at -140C or used fresh. The spike proteins of SARS-CoV-2 and of the common cold coronaviruses HCoV-NL63, HCoV-OC43 and HCoV-229E were spanned by overlapping peptide pools. Genomic DNA was extracted from cultured CD4+ T cells with the QIAamp micro DNA kit.

The method behind the library was the immunoSEQ multiplex PCR assay. DNA from the cultured and isolated CD4+ T cells underwent TCR beta CDR3 sequencing. As for how the authors treated the data: Non-productive TCR sequences were removed and reads were trimmed to the CDR3 region, keeping CDR3s of at least 7 amino acids. Antigen-specific clonotypes were identified using the MANAFEST web app by comparison of expansion in peptide wells against reference cultures. For clones to be considered positive, expansion at FDR<0.05 versus reference and all other wells, an odds ratio above 5, and a frequency above 0.1% in two replicate wells were required. Cross-reactive clonotypes were defined as significantly expanded in SARS-CoV-2 spike wells and in at least one common cold coronavirus spike condition. CDR3 similarity was assessed by Levenshtein distance using the stringdist R package, and unrooted trees were constructed with ape in R 3.6.1. This is the immuneACCESS table as TCRdb keeps it, with only in-frame sequences that have V and J called. A part of the clones is gone; compared with another copy, unresolved V genes explain less than half, and the rest is unexplained. The DNA was the basis for D and trimming; V, J and clone size are from that table. The sample table lists under 85,000 clones, approximately 74% of them with a count of one. Around 1.5% of the sample comes from the top ten.

Turning to this clone: Its binding antigen is unknown. No base quality values were provided; no much bigger clone lies one nucleotide off.

The CDR3 runs 11 residues from the cysteine to the phenylalanine. Just the 33-base CDR3 DNA is kept, in frame starting at base 1. CDR1 SNHLY and CDR2 FYNNEI were looked up in the germline V gene. V is shortened by 8 bases, J by 3 bases, and the region joining them spans 6 bases. The TCR sequence derives from a human donor who received a COVID-19 vaccine. This material consisted of CD4+ T cells from PBMCs cultured with HCoV-229E spike peptides, taken before COVID-19 vaccination. Read against the paper, the sample's cell subset or site label means: HCoV-229E spike overlapping peptide pool stimulation. The chain couples TRBV2 to TRBJ2-3; the D gene remains uncertain. At the DNA level, the sequence is TGTGCCAGCGGCAAAACAGATACGCAGTATTTT. The resulting protein is CASGKTDTQYF.